These 15 T cell receptor beta chains share one sample of origin, sequenced in a study of molecular identifiers for immune sequencing clone quantification. A single record per CDR3 protein comes from TCRdb applying MiXCR to the PCR reads. The data hold 40,000 to 50,000 distinct CDR3 sequences, with over 15% observed a single time. Sequencing was carried out using naive CD8+ T cells from blood, with Jurkat cell RNA spiked in. Subset indicated: FACS-sorted CD8+CD4-CCR7+CD45RA+ naive T cells. These receptors all stem from a human donor in good health. Some libraries in this study had Jurkat cell RNA spiked in.

This clonotype occurred many times. CDR3 coding DNA: TGTGCCAGCAGTGGGACTAGCGTCGTAGATACGCAGTATTTT. Its translation is CASSGTSVVDTQYF. The V and J genes are TRBV6-2 or TRBV6-3 and TRBJ2-3; 10 positions match TRBD2. The CDR3 sequence is 14 residues long. CDR1 MNHEY and CDR2 SVGEGT come from the germline V gene. V lost 5 bases and J lost 5; bases outside the gene matches: 4.

This clonotype was counted ten times or more. This chain links TRBV9 with TRBJ2-2; TRBD2 agrees at 10 bases. Germline V lookup: CDR1 SGDLS, CDR2 YYNGEE. This CDR3 is 19 amino acids long. Trimming at V came to 0 bases and at J to 3 bases, leaving 11 bases not matched to a gene. Here the CDR3 DNA reads TGTGCCAGCAGCGTAGGGCTAGCGGGAGTGAGGGTCGACACCGGGGAGCTGTTTTTT. Translation: CASSVGLAGVRVDTGELFF.

This clonotype was counted ten times or more. The chain carries TRBV6-5 and TRBJ2-7, with D perhaps TRBD1 or TRBD2 (6 bases each). CDR3 length: 14 residues. The ends were cut back, 2 bases at V and 4 bases at J, with 12 bases in the middle. Germline V lookup: CDR1 MNHEY, CDR2 SVGAGI. The CDR3 DNA follows: TGTGCCAGCAGTTACCTGGGGGCGGGGTACGAGCAGTACTTC. Amino acids: CASSYLGAGYEQYF.

This clonotype qualifies as medium-sized. The chain links TRBV29-1 to TRBJ2-3; TRBD2 matches at 9 bases. The CDR3 is made up of 19 amino acids. The germline gives CDR1 SQVTM, CDR2 ANQGSEA. Unmatched junction bases numbered 17, after V lost 2 bases and J lost 2 bases. CDR3 in DNA: TGCAGCGTTGAAAGCCGTCTAGCGGGGTTAGGGATTTCCACAGATACGCAGTATTTT. It specifies CSVESRLAGLGISTDTQYF.

This clonotype appeared many times. The rearrangement links TRBV7-3 to TRBJ2-7, with a tentative D call TRBD2 (5 bases). V was cut by 8 bases and J by 3 bases, with 8 bases left in between. Germline CDR1 SGHTA, CDR2 FQGTGA. The length of the CDR3 is 11 residues. In DNA form, the CDR3 reads TGTGCCAGCCCTCGGGGCTACGAGCAGTACTTC. This translates into CASPRGYEQYF.

This clonotype has at least ten counts. This sequence joins TRBV27 and TRBJ2-3; TRBD2 matches at 8 bases. CDR1 and CDR2 from the germline V gene are MNHEY and SMNVEV (reference sequence). This CDR3 region has 15 residues. V lost 4 bases to trimming and J lost 6 bases; unmatched junction nucleotides: 9. This CDR3 reads CASSYGLALLDTQYF. The CDR3 DNA follows: TGTGCCAGCAGTTACGGACTAGCTCTATTGGATACGCAGTATTTT.

The sample holds many counts of this clonotype. The CDR3 sequence is CASSPGGLTSTDTQYF. CDR3 DNA sequence: TGTGCCAGCAGCCCGGGGGGACTTACTAGCACAGATACGCAGTATTTT. The chain is built from TRBV6-5 and TRBJ2-3, with TRBD2 identical over 7 bases. The length of the CDR3 is 16 residues. Germline V gene sequence: CDR1 MNHEY, CDR2 SVGAGI. After removal of 6 bases from V and 0 bases from J, the junction contained 9 bases not matched to a gene.

There are many counts of this clonotype. The chain joins TRBV9 to TRBJ1-1, with TRBD1 matching over 7 bases. Looked up from germline, CDR1 is SGDLS and CDR2 is YYNGEE. J lost 5 bases, V lost 0 bases, and 4 bases had no gene match. This CDR3 region has 14 residues. The CDR3 sequence: CASSVGGGVTEAFF. DNA for the CDR3: TGTGCCAGCAGCGTAGGAGGGGGCGTTACTGAAGCTTTCTTT.

This clonotype was seen ten or more times. The gene calls are TRBV28 and TRBJ1-1, with TRBD1 identical over 9 bases. This CDR3 comprises 14 residues. The V segment lost 3 bases and the J segment 5 bases; nucleotides outside the gene matches: 4. The germline gives CDR1 MDHEN, CDR2 SYDVKM. The CDR3 DNA reads as TGTGCCAGCAGTTTGGGGACAGGGATTACTGAAGCTTTCTTT. Its protein is CASSLGTGITEAFF.

This clonotype was seen only once. A much larger clonotype is one base distant, so this may be a read error. The chain combines TRBV15 with TRBJ2-1; the D is unclear. CDR3 length: 15 amino acids. Germline V gene sequence: CDR1 LNHNV, CDR2 YYDKDF (reference sequence). Here the CDR3 DNA reads TGTGCCACCAGCAGAGATCTCAGTTCCTACAGTGAGCAGTTCTTC. Translated, it gives CATSRDLSSYSEQFF.

This clonotype was observed at least ten times. The chain carries TRBV7-9 and TRBJ2-2; D is possibly TRBD1 (5 bases). The germline V gene encodes CDR1 SEHNR and CDR2 FQNEAQ (reference sequence). CDR3 size: 19 residues. Deletions cut 1 base from V and 1 base from J, with 19 bases between. This chain's CDR3 is CASSLVPPRQGQNTGELFF. The CDR3, as DNA: TGTGCCAGCAGCTTAGTCCCCCCGCGGCAGGGTCAGAACACCGGGGAGCTGTTTTTT.

This clonotype was counted at least ten times. The chain employs TRBV28 and TRBJ2-3; possibly TRBD2 for D (5 bases). The CDR3 runs 13 residues. The ends were cut back, 3 bases at V and 1 base at J, with 5 bases in the middle. Germline-derived CDR1 and CDR2 are MDHEN and SYDVKM. In DNA form, the CDR3 reads TGTGCCAGCAGTTTGCGGGGCACAGATACGCAGTATTTT. Protein product: CASSLRGTDTQYF.

On this clonotype itself: Germline is not matched at one junction end, which may reflect a read error. The gene calls are TRBV20-1 and TRBJ2-1; 7 bases are shared with TRBD2. The CDR3 is made up of 16 amino acids. CDR1 DFQATT and CDR2 SNEGSKA come from the germline V gene (reference sequence). The CDR3 loop is CSTRDPEAGPYNEQFF. For the CDR3, the DNA is TGCAGTACTAGAGACCCTGAAGCGGGGCCCTACAATGAGCAGTTCTTC.

This clonotype was found many times. This chain links TRBV5-4 with TRBJ2-7; 7 bases agree with TRBD1. V dropped 4 bases and J dropped 3; count of bases not matched to a gene: 7. The CDR3 sequence is 14 residues long. Germline-derived CDR1 and CDR2 are SGHNT and YYREEE (reference sequence). The CDR3 spells CASSPQNRGYEQYF. CDR3 nucleotides: TGTGCCAGCAGCCCCCAAAACAGGGGCTACGAGCAGTACTTC.

This clonotype is classed as medium-sized. The chain links TRBV13 to TRBJ2-7, with D unclear. Trimming left V 5 bases short and J 4 bases short, with 15 bases between. There are 14 residues in the CDR3. Germline values: CDR1 PRHDT, CDR2 FYEKMQ (reference sequence). The CDR3 region is CASSGGPPGYEQYF. CDR3 DNA sequence: TGTGCCAGCAGCGGTGGGCCCCCCGGGTACGAGCAGTACTTC.